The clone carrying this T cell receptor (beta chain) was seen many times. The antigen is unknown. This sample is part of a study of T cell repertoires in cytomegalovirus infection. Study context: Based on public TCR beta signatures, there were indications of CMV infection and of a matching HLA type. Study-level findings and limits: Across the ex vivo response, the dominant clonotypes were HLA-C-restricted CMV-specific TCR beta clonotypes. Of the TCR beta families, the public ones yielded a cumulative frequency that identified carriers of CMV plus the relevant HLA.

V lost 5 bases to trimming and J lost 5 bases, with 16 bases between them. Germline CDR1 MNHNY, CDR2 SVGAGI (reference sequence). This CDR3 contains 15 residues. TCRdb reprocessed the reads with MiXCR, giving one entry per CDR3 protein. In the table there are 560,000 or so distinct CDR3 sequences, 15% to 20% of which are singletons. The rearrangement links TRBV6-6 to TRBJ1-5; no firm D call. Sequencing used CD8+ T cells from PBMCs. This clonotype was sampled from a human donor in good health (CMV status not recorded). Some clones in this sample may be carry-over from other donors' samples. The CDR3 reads CASSLRGGSDQPQHF. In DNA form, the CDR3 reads TGTGCCAGCAGTCTCCGAGGAGGGTCCGATCAGCCCCAGCATTTT.